This T cell receptor beta chain was obtained from a study of blood T cell repertoires in COVID-19. Study-wide background: Italy, Spain and the United States were the sources of the convalescent and acute COVID-19 samples. PBMCs, B-cell-depleted T cells, or T cells were the source of the cDNA or gDNA that made up the material.

In the original workflow: By means of reference gene primer amplification, nucleated cell counts were estimated. Generated by immunoSEQ multiplex PCR, the TCRdb table keeps only in-frame clones and is missing some. V and J calls and clone size are given by that table; D and trimming were obtained from the DNA. The sample comprises under 300,000 clones, around 90% of which are singletons, and about 0.99% rests with the top ten. The CDR3 runs to 15 residues. Germline V gene sequence: CDR1 ENHRY, CDR2 SYGVKD. With V trimmed by 7 bases and J by 6 bases, 11 bases remained unmatched. The TCR comes from a woman between 40 and 50 years old who had recovered from COVID-19. The J gene is TRBJ1-1, the V gene TRBV10-3; 10 bases match TRBD1. Sequences were obtained from peripheral blood. The chain's CDR3 is CAIKTGTGAWAEAFF. The CDR3 nucleotides read TGTGCCATCAAAACCGGGACAGGGGCCTGGGCTGAAGCTTTCTTT.